The T cell receptor beta chain under discussion was sequenced for a study of T cell repertoires in cytomegalovirus infection. As regards this clonotype: Its antigen is still unknown.

The germline V and J ends were trimmed by 11 bases and 5 bases, with 16 bases remaining between them. The CDR3 has 13 residues. Germline values: CDR1 MDHEN, CDR2 SYDVKM. MiXCR was run by TCRdb on the reads, yielding one entry per CDR3 protein. In the table there are hundreds of thousands of distinct CDR3 sequences, around a third of which are singletons. The sequence was collected from a human donor in good health (CMV status not recorded). Some clones in this sample may be carry-over from other donors' samples. The sample in question was cultured PBMCs, obtained from culture after CMV antigen stimulation. J is TRBJ1-5 and V is TRBV28, with D tentatively TRBD1 (5 bases). CDR3 in amino acids: CAGGHVNDQPQHF. In DNA form, the CDR3 reads TGTGCCGGAGGACATGTCAACGATCAGCCCCAGCATTTT.